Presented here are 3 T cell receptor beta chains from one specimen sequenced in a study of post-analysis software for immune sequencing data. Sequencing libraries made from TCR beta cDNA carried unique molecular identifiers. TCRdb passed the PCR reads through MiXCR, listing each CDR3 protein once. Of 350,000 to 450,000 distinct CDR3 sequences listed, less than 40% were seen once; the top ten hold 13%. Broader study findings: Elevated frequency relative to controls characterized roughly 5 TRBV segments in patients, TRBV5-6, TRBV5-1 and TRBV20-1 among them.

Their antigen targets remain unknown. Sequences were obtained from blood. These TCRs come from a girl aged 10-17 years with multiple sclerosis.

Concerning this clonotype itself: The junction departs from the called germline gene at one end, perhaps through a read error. The CDR3 spells CANSYSSQGSLEQYF. The CDR3 DNA reads as TGTGCCAACAGTTACTCGTCGCAGGGGAGCCTCGAGCAGTACTTC. V usage is TRBV6-6 and J usage is TRBJ2-5, with D tentatively TRBD1 (6 bases). The J call is doubtful: the DNA matches TRBJ2-7 better. The CDR3 totals 15 residues. Germline-derived CDR1 and CDR2 are MNHNY and SVGAGI (reference sequence).

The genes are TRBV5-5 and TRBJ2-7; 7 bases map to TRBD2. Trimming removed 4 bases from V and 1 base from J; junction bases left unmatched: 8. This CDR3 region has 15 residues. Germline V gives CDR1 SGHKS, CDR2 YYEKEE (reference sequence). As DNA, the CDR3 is TGTGCCAGCAGCGGGGGGGGTAGCGGGTCCTACGAGCAGTACTTC. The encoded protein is CASSGGGSGSYEQYF.

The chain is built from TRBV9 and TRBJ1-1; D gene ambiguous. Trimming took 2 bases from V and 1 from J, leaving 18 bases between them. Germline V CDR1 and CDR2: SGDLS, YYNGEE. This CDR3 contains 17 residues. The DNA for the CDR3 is TGTGCCAGCAGCGTTGGGTCCTCCCCTCACTGGAACACTGAAGCTTTCTTT. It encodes CASSVGSSPHWNTEAFF. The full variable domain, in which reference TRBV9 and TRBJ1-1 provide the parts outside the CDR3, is DSGVTQTPKHLITATGQRVTLRCSPRSGDLSVYWYQQSLDQGLQFLIQYYNGEERAKGNILERFSAQQFPDLHSELNLSSLELGDSALYFCASSVGSSPHWNTEAFFGQGTRLTVV.